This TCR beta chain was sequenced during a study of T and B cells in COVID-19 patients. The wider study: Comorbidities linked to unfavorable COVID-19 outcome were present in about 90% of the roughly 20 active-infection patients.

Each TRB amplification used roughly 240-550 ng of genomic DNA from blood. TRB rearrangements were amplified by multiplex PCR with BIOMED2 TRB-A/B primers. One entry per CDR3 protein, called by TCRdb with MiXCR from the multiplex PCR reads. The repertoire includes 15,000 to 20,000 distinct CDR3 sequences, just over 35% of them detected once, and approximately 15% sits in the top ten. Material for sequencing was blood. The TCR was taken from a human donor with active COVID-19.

CDR3 DNA: TGTGCCAGCTCACCGGGACTAGCGGGGGAGCTGTTTTTT. It specifies CASSPGLAGELFF. V is TRBV18 and J is TRBJ2-2, with 10 bases identical to TRBD2. The CDR3 consists of 13 residues. V lost 3 bases and J lost 8; bases outside the gene matches: 0. Germline V gene data show CDR1 as KGHSH and CDR2 as LQKENI. Based on the CDR3 plus reference TRBV18 and TRBJ2-2, the full variable domain is NAGVMQNPRHLVRRRGQEARLRCSPMKGHSHVYWYRQLPEEGLKFMVYLQKENIIDESGMPKERFSAEFPKEGPSILRIQQVVRGDSAAYFCASSPGLAGELFFGEGSRLTVL.